The source of this T cell receptor beta chain is a study of human T cells and chemical hapten exposure. The CDR3 is made up of 16 amino acids. Germline CDR1 reads MGHRA; CDR2 reads YSYEKL. The ends were cut back, 1 base at V and 4 bases at J, with 16 bases in the middle. In this sample, this clonotype turned up many times. Its antigen is as yet unknown. Stated time point: patch test 3, about 24 weeks after DPC sensitization. Treatment denoted: therapeutic diphenylcyclopropenone sensitization with weekly scalp DPC. Blood, whole and unfractionated, served as the source for total RNA extraction. TCRdb called the RACE reads again in MiXCR, with one record for every CDR3 protein. The table lists tens of thousands of distinct CDR3 sequences, more than 9.5% of them singletons. Broader study findings: Among TCRs, those above 1 in 1000 frequency were unaffected by DPC sensitization.

The V call is TRBV4-1, the J call TRBJ2-5, with D possibly TRBD2 on 5 matching bases. The sequencing here drew on whole blood, taken in connection with sensitization to the hapten diphenylcyclopropenone (DPC). The receptor's source is a woman aged 35 to 49 with alopecia areata. Some clones in this sample may be carry-over from other donors' samples. The CDR3, as DNA: TGCGCCAGCAGCCAAGTGAGAGGGATCTTAGGAGAGACCCAGTACTTC. Translation gives CASSQVRGILGETQYF.